This TCR beta chain emerged from a study of T-cell memory formation after mild COVID-19. Study observations and caveats: In pre-infection memory, a portion of responding clones appeared, which suggested that cross-reactive memory joined. Proof of SARS-CoV-2 specificity was absent for the second-wave clones that crested on day 37.

In its sample, this clonotype was seen a few times. Its antigen is still unknown. The CDR3 extends over 14 amino acids. V lost 2 bases, J lost 4 bases, and 6 bases lay in between. Germline CDR1 and CDR2: KGHSH and LQKENI. MiXCR, applied by TCRdb to the 5' RACE reads, yields one record per CDR3 protein. The data contain 350,000 to 500,000 distinct CDR3 sequences, more than 20% of them singletons. The V gene is TRBV18, the J gene TRBJ2-6, with D unclear. The TCR originated in an adult woman who had mild COVID-19 (a few samples of this study predate the infection). Cell type and time point are not known. Sequenced: PBMCs or a T cell subset sorted from them (not recorded which). Here the CDR3 DNA reads TGTGCCAGCTCACCAAACTCCGGGGCCAACGTCCTGACTTTC. It codes for CASSPNSGANVLTF.